Here is one TCR beta chain with its context. This clonotype was counted between two and nine times. Its recognized antigen is unknown. The sample holds no much larger clone one base away, and base qualities are not on file. This record belongs to a study of blood T cells in healthy people across ages (dated by TCRdb to about 2015). As for the study more broadly: Template switching captured roughly one uniquely barcoded TCR beta cDNA molecule per two T cells in model experiments. To avoid experimental bias, donors of different ages were spread randomly across the sequencing lanes. Using deep sequencing normalized with unique cDNA molecular identifiers, the study measured how TCR beta repertoire diversity changes with age. Two additional independent replicas of 1 million unique cDNA reads from the same blood draw were analyzed for two donors (one aged 18 to 30 and one aged 80 or older). Donors were grouped into four age groups: young (average approximately 16 years), middle-aged (under 40), aged (about 59) and long-lived (just over 80).

The receptor library was made with 5' RACE. Sequencing used an Illumina HiSeq 2500. A second PCR of about 7 to 12 cycles was performed with a sample-barcoded 5' primer and a J-beta primer mix. A template-switch 5' adaptor carrying 12 random nucleotides introduced a unique molecular identifier onto each TCR beta cDNA molecule. Each sample yielded at least 2.5 million CDR3-containing paired-end reads. First-strand cDNA synthesis was performed from all RNA using the Mint cDNA synthesis kit, with priming by a TRBC-specific oligonucleotide. All cDNA was treated with uracil-DNA glycosylase and then went through a first 18-cycle PCR with the universal primers M1SS and BC2_uni_R. In the original analysis: Normalization of each sample was performed by random selection of 1 million high-quality reads, each carrying a distinct molecular identifier. Instead of being binned into consensus sequences, reads that shared molecular identifiers were thrown out. MiTCR, with a Q25 quality threshold and the strictest error-elimination algorithm, was used for CDR3 identification, clonotype clustering and error correction. A nonparametric unseen species model with Euler transformation was used to estimate a lower bound on total TCR beta diversity. TCRdb reworked the public reads: Q25 trimming with fastp, MiXCR clone assembly, productive beta chains retained. Identical CDR3 proteins give one entry, which carries the most common genes and DNA. The V and J calls and clone size are TCRdb's, not the authors'. Across this sample there are 780,000 or so distinct CDR3 sequences, with 56% seen only once. The ten biggest clones cover approximately 24% of the sample.

The 39 donors, aged roughly 6 to 100 years, were systemically healthy Caucasian individuals from Russia. Each donor gave around 9.5 milliliters of peripheral blood, collected into EDTA-treated Vacutainer tubes. Ficoll-Paque density-gradient centrifugation was used to isolate PBMCs, with at least 7 million per sample. Total RNA, at least 6 micrograms per sample, was extracted from PBMCs with Trizol reagent. The percentages of naive CD45RAhigh/CD27high T cells were determined by flow cytometry on a PBMC aliquot from every donor. V lost 4 bases and J lost 2 bases, and the count of bases not matched to a germline gene is 8. Based on the germline V gene, the CDR1 and CDR2 sequences are SGDLS and YYNGEE. Including the terminal cysteine and phenylalanine, the CDR3 comprises 15 residues. Kept here is only the CDR3 DNA, which spans 45 bases and is read in frame from base 1. Here is what the overall study found, with its caveats: Compared with the aged group, the long-lived group had more naive CD4+ T cells, fewer expanded clones and increased TCR diversity, a pattern suggesting age selection. As age increased, observed TCR beta diversity per million T cells dropped in a roughly linear way, and a significant reduction was already evident by age approximately 40. Bulk unsorted PBMC profiling prevented conclusive comparison of naive and antigen-experienced compartments. There was a strong correlation between observed TCR beta diversity and the percentage of naive T cells measured by flow cytometry. Estimates of total diversity based on one million sequenced T cells were regarded as lower bounds and as underestimates. Donor CMV infection status was unknown, potentially confounding age-related changes in expanded clonotypes.

The sample was blood. The sequence joins TRBV9 to TRBJ1-2; TRBD1 aligns with 7 central bases. This receptor was taken from a man aged 35 to 55 in good health. The CDR3 protein is CASSTRTGRNYGYTF. The DNA is as follows: TGTGCCAGCAGCACTAGGACAGGAAGAAACTATGGCTACACCTTC. Extended through the reference TRBV9 and TRBJ1-2 proteins, this CDR3 yields the full variable domain: DSGVTQTPKHLITATGQRVTLRCSPRSGDLSVYWYQQSLDQGLQFLIQYYNGEERAKGNILERFSAQQFPDLHSELNLSSLELGDSALYFCASSTRTGRNYGYTFGSGTRLTVV.